The 20 T cell receptor beta chains in this list originate from one sample, sequenced in a study of blood T cell repertoires in COVID-19. The table came from immunoSEQ multiplex PCR; TCRdb's copy has only in-frame clones and leaves some out. Seen here are roughly 100,000 clones, roughly 84% observed once, and the top ten hold 4.5%. What was sequenced was peripheral blood. The receptors were gathered from a human donor in a cohort sampled during active COVID-19.

The V gene is TRBV5-5, the J gene TRBJ2-7; 7 bases agree with TRBD2. V lost 1 base, J lost 0 bases, and 7 bases stayed unmatched. Germline-derived CDR1 and CDR2 are SGHKS and YYEKEE (reference sequence). This CDR3 spans 16 amino acids. CDR3 protein: CASSLSLTSISYEQYF. In nucleotides, the CDR3 is TGTGCCAGCAGCTTGAGTTTGACTAGCATCTCCTACGAGCAGTACTTC.

V usage is TRBV27 and J usage is TRBJ1-2; unclear D gene. Germline CDR1 is MNHEY and CDR2 is SMNVEV (reference sequence). Trimming took 8 bases from V and 7 from J, leaving 17 bases between them. CDR3 length equals 13 residues. DNA for the CDR3: TGTGCCAGCTCCAGAACTAGGGCATCTGGCTACACCTTC. This sequence encodes CASSRTRASGYTF.

CDR3 residues: CASSSTPSNQPQHF. The CDR3 DNA follows: TGTGCCAGCAGCTCGACACCTAGCAATCAGCCCCAGCATTTT. This chain uses TRBV7-2 with TRBJ1-5; no clear D gene. This CDR3 has 14 amino acids. The ends were cut back, 4 bases at V and 0 bases at J, with 7 bases in the middle. From germline, CDR1 is SGHTA and CDR2 FQGNSA.

This chain links TRBV20-1 with TRBJ1-2; D unclear. This CDR3 region has 13 residues. Germline CDR1 and CDR2: DFQATT and SNEGSKA (reference sequence). The V gene lost 3 bases and the J gene lost 0 bases, with 8 bases spanning the gap. Here the CDR3 DNA reads TGCAGTGCTAGTGTAGGAGCTAACTATGGCTACACCTTC. Translated, it gives CSASVGANYGYTF.

The chain has TRBV9 and TRBJ1-3; a weak D match, TRBD1 (5 bases). Germline assignment: CDR1 SGDLS and CDR2 YYNGEE. V lost 0 bases and J lost 7, with 11 bases in between. The CDR3 runs to 14 residues. CDR3 amino acids: CASSVVGGSNTIYF. Here the CDR3 DNA reads TGTGCCAGCAGCGTAGTTGGGGGGTCCAACACCATATATTTT.

V and J are TRBV4-2 and TRBJ1-3; 9 bases are a match to TRBD1. The CDR3 spans 16 residues. The ends lost 5 bases at V and 0 bases at J; junction bases unmatched: 5. Germline V gene lookup returns CDR1 LGHNA and CDR2 YNFKEQ. The CDR3 protein is CASSVRDRASGNTIYF. The CDR3 DNA reads TGTGCCAGCAGCGTCCGGGACAGGGCCTCTGGAAACACCATATATTTT.

This clone has more than one count but fewer than ten. The V call is TRBV5-6, the J call TRBJ1-3; D unresolved. V dropped 1 base and J dropped 1 base, with 6 bases sitting between them. Per the germline V gene, CDR1 is SGHDT and CDR2 is YYEEEE. This CDR3 contains 14 residues. CDR3 sequence: CASSLLASGNTIYF. The CDR3 nucleotides read TGTGCCAGCAGCTTGCTGGCTTCTGGAAACACCATATATTTT.

The genes are TRBV5-5 and TRBJ2-2; 9 bases fit TRBD1. The germline gives CDR1 SGHKS, CDR2 YYEKEE (reference sequence). This CDR3 region has 17 residues. J was trimmed by 1 base and V by 6 bases; bases with no gene match: 10. The CDR3 DNA follows: TGTGCCAGCACCACACCACCGGGACAGGGGAACACCGGGGAGCTGTTTTTT. Its translation: CASTTPPGQGNTGELFF.

The chain is built from TRBV28 and TRBJ1-1; possible D gene TRBD1, 5 bases. This CDR3 is built from 12 residues. Germline assignment: CDR1 MDHEN and CDR2 SYDVKM. Trimming pared 6 bases from V and 7 bases from J, leaving 12 bases between. The CDR3 reads CASRGLGVEAFF. In DNA, the CDR3 is TGTGCCAGCAGGGGACTAGGGGTTGAAGCTTTCTTT.

This chain joins TRBV7-9 and TRBJ2-5; weak D call: TRBD1 (5 bases). Trimming removed 2 bases at V and 4 bases at J, with 8 bases between. This CDR3 region has 13 residues. CDR1 and CDR2 (germline): SEHNR, FQNEAQ (reference sequence). CDR3 sequence (DNA): TGTGCCAGCAGCTTATCGCAGGGAGAGACCCAGTACTTC. This encodes CASSLSQGETQYF. The variable domain in full, with the rest retrieved from reference TRBV7-9 and TRBJ2-5, is DTGVSQNPRHKITKRGQNVTFRCDPISEHNRLYWYRQTLGQGPEFLTYFQNEAQLEKSRLLSDRFSAERPKGSFSTLEIQRTEQGDSAMYLCASSLSQGETQYFGPGTRLLVL.

V and J are TRBV7-2 and TRBJ2-1; D is perhaps TRBD2 (7 bases). This CDR3 region has 16 residues. Looked up from germline, CDR1 is SGHTA and CDR2 is FQGNSA. With 7 bases removed from V and 8 bases from J, the gap between germline ends came to 24 bases. CDR3 amino acids: CASTTRGGRGTDEQFF. The DNA for the CDR3 is TGTGCCAGCACTACGAGGGGGGGACGGGGCACCGATGAGCAGTTCTTC.

CDR3 in amino acids: CASSELVPRNTEAFF. The CDR3 coding sequence is TGTGCCAGCAGTGAATTGGTCCCTAGGAACACTGAAGCTTTCTTT. The chain has TRBV6-1 and TRBJ1-1; D call uncertain. V shed 2 bases and J shed 1 base, with 11 bases lying between them. The V gene's germline CDR1 is MNHNS and CDR2 SASEGT. This CDR3 has 15 amino acids.

This chain links TRBV12-3 or TRBV12-4 with TRBJ2-7; D perhaps matches TRBD1 (6 bases). The CDR3 totals 12 residues. V lost 5 bases to trimming and J lost 6 bases, with 11 bases between them. CDR3 nucleotide sequence: TGTGCCAGCAGTCTAGGACAGTTCGAGCAGTACTTC. Its translation is CASSLGQFEQYF.

The sample holds a few counts of this clone. As DNA, the CDR3 is TGTGCCAGTAGTACGGGGACAGGGGGTCAATCACCCCTCCACTTT. It translates to CASSTGTGGQSPLHF. The chain recombines TRBV19 with TRBJ1-6, with 11 bases fitting TRBD1. In germline, CDR1 is LNHDA, CDR2 SQIVND (reference sequence). The CDR3 length is 15 residues. V dropped 4 bases and J dropped 10; count of bases not matched to a gene: 6. Full variable domain (rest looked up from reference TRBV19 and TRBJ1-6): DGGITQSPKYLFRKEGQNVTLSCEQNLNHDAMYWYRQDPGQGLRLIYYSQIVNDFQKGDIAEGYSVSREKKESFPLTVTSAQKNPTAFYLCASSTGTGGQSPLHFGNGTRLTVT.

V usage is TRBV6-2 or TRBV6-3 and J usage is TRBJ2-2, with D tentatively TRBD2 (5 bases). CDR1 MNHEY and CDR2 SVGEGT come from the germline V gene. The ends were cut back, 2 bases at V and 8 bases at J, with 15 bases in the middle. This CDR3 spans 15 amino acids. The CDR3, as DNA: TGTGCCAGCAGTTACCGGCGGGTACCTTGGGGGGAGCTGTTTTTT. It codes for CASSYRRVPWGELFF.

This clone has a single count. CDR3: CASGADRGGDMNTEAFF. The CDR3 nucleotides are TGTGCCAGCGGGGCAGACAGAGGGGGAGATATGAACACTGAAGCTTTCTTT. V gene TRBV27 combines with J gene TRBJ1-1, with D tentatively TRBD1 (6 bases). Germline CDR1 is MNHEY and CDR2 is SMNVEV (reference sequence). There are 17 residues in the CDR3. V lost 8 bases and J lost 0, with 22 bases in between.

This chain uses TRBV6-5 with TRBJ2-7; 9 bases fit TRBD1. With 6 bases clipped from V and 4 bases from J, the junction kept 7 bases outside the gene matches. Germline CDR1 is MNHEY and CDR2 is SVGAGI. The CDR3 runs to 14 residues. CDR3 DNA: TGTGCCAGCAGCCGGGGACAGGGTGCATACGAGCAGTACTTC. Residues: CASSRGQGAYEQYF.

V usage is TRBV19 and J usage is TRBJ1-1; 9 bases are a match to TRBD1. There are 14 residues in the CDR3. CDR1 is LNHDA and CDR2 is SQIVND in the germline V gene (reference sequence). The junction had 6 bases not matched to a gene; V was cut back by 6 bases and J by 4 bases. CDR3 nucleotide sequence: TGTGCCAGTAGGCAGACAGGGGGTTTCACTGAAGCTTTCTTT. Its translation: CASRQTGGFTEAFF.

V and J are TRBV7-2 and TRBJ2-1; possible D gene TRBD1, 6 bases. The length of the CDR3 is 13 residues. V lost 3 bases and J lost 5, with 8 bases in between. The germline V gene has CDR1 SGHTA and CDR2 FQGNSA. CDR3 sequence reads: CASSFNRDNEQFF. The CDR3 coding sequence is TGTGCCAGCAGCTTCAACAGGGACAATGAGCAGTTCTTC.

The chain joins TRBV7-9 to TRBJ2-5, with no clear D. The CDR3 has 13 amino acids. The ends were cut back, 1 base at V and 5 bases at J, with 8 bases in the middle. CDR1 SEHNR and CDR2 FQNEAQ come from the germline V gene (reference sequence). The DNA of the CDR3 is TGTGCCAGCAGCTTAGGGTTACGGGAGACCCAGTACTTC. Translating gives CASSLGLRETQYF.